This T cell receptor (beta chain) originates from a study of T cells in Graves' hyperthyroidism and ophthalmopathy. About the research overall: Peripheral blood was taken when the disease was first diagnosed, before any treatment began. Findings and caveats of the study: Also found in blood were most expanded thyroid clonotypes above 0.001.

This clonotype was counted ten times or more. Its antigen remains unknown. The CDR3 spans 13 residues. Trimming left V 2 bases short and J 2 bases short, with 6 bases between. The germline V gene encodes CDR1 MNHEY and CDR2 SVGAGI. Amplified TCR beta CDR3 regions derived from RNA transcripts. TCR CDR3 regions were first amplified by RT-PCR with HTBI primers. TCRdb itself ran the multiplex PCR reads through MiXCR, one entry per CDR3 protein. The sample holds about 690,000 distinct CDR3 sequences; approximately 15% are singletons and the top ten take about a sixth. Those patients with uncontrolled infection, other autoimmune disease, pregnancy or lactation were excluded.

This clonotype originated in a man between 50 and 59 years old with Graves' hyperthyroidism. The specimen sequenced was blood. The chain has TRBV6-5 and TRBJ2-5, with D unclear. This chain's CDR3 is CASSYVRQETQYF. CDR3 coding DNA: TGTGCCAGCAGTTACGTAAGGCAAGAGACCCAGTACTTC.